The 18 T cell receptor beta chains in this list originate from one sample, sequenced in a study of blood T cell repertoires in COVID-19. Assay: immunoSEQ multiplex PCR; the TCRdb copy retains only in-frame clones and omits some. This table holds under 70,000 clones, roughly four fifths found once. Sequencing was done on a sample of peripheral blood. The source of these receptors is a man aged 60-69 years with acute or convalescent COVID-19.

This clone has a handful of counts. CDR3: CASSELLVGQGGYTEAFF. CDR3 nucleotide sequence: TGTGCCAGCAGTGAATTGTTAGTAGGACAGGGAGGTTACACTGAAGCTTTCTTT. The chain couples TRBV2 to TRBJ1-1; 8 bases fit TRBD1. The V segment lost 2 bases and the J segment 3 bases; nucleotides outside the gene matches: 14. The CDR3 runs 18 residues. Germline CDR1 reads SNHLY; CDR2 reads FYNNEI.

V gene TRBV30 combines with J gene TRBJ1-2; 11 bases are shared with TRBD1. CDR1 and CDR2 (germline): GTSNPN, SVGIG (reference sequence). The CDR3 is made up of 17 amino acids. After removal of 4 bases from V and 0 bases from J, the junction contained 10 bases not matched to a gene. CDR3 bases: TGTGCCTGGAAGATCGGACAGGGGGCCGCAGCTAACTATGGCTACACCTTC. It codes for CAWKIGQGAAANYGYTF.

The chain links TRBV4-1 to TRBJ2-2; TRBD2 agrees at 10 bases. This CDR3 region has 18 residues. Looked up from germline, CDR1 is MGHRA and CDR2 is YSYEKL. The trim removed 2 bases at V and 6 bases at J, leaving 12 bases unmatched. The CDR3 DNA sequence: TGCGCCAGCAGCCAAATTGTTCCGGTGAGCGGGAGGGCCGGGGAGCTGTTTTTT. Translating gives CASSQIVPVSGRAGELFF.

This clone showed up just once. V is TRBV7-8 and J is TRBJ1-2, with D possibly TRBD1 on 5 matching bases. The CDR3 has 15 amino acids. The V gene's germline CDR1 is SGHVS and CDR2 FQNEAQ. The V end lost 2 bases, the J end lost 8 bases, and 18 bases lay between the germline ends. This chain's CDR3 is CASSLSAGTLGGYTF. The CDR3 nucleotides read TGTGCCAGCAGCTTATCAGCAGGGACTTTGGGCGGCTACACCTTC.

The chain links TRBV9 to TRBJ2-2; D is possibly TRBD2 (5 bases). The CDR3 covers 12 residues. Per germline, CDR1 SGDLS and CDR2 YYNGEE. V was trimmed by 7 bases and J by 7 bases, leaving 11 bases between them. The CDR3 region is CASGRGVGELFF. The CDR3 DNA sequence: TGTGCCAGCGGACGGGGAGTCGGGGAGCTGTTTTTT.

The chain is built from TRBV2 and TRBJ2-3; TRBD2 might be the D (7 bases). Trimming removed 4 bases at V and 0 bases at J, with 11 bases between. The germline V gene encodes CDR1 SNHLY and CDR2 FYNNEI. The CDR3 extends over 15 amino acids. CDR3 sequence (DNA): TGTGCCAGCAGTGGCGGCGGGGGCAGCACAGATACGCAGTATTTT. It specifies CASSGGGGSTDTQYF. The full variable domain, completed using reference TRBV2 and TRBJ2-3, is EPEVTQTPSHQVTQMGQEVILRCVPISNHLYFYWYRQILGQKVEFLVSFYNNEISEKSEIFDDQFSVERPDGSNFTLKIRSTKLEDSAMYFCASSGGGGSTDTQYFGPGTRLTVL.

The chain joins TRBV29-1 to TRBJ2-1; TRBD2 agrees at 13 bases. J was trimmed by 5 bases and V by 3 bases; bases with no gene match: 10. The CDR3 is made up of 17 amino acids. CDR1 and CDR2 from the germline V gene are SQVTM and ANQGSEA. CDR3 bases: TGCAGCGTTGATGGTGGCTACGGGACTAGCGGGAACAATGAGCAGTTCTTC. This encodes CSVDGGYGTSGNNEQFF.

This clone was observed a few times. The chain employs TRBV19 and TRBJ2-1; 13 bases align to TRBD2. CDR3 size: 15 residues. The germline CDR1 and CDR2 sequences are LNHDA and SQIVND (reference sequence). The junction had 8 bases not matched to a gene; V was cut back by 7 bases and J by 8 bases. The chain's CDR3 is CASTQLAGGPHEQFF. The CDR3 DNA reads TGTGCCAGTACCCAACTAGCGGGAGGGCCGCATGAGCAGTTCTTC.

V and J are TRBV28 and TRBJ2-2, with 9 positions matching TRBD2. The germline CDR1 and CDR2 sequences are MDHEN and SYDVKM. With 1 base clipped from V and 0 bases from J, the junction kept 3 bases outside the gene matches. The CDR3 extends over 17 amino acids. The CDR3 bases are TGTGCCAGCAGTTTATTGGGCGGGGGGGCGAACACCGGGGAGCTGTTTTTT. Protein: CASSLLGGGANTGELFF.

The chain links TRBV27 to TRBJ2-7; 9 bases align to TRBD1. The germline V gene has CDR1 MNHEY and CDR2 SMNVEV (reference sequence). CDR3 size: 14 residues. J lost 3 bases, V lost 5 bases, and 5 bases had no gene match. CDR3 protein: CASSRRDRDYEQYF. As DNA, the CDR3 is TGTGCCAGCAGTCGCCGGGACAGGGACTACGAGCAGTACTTC.

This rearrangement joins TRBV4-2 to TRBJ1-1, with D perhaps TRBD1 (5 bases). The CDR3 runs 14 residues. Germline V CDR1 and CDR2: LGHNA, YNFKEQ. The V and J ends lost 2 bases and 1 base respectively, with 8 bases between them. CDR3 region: CASSQSTGNTEAFF. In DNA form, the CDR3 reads TGTGCCAGCAGCCAAAGTACAGGGAACACTGAAGCTTTCTTT.

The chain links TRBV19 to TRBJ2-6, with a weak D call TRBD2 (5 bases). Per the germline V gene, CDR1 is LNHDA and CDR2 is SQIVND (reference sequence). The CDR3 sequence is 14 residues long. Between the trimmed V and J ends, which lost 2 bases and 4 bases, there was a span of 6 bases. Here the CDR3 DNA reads TGTGCCAGTAGTATAAGAGGGGGGGCCAACGTCCTGACTTTC. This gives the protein CASSIRGGANVLTF.

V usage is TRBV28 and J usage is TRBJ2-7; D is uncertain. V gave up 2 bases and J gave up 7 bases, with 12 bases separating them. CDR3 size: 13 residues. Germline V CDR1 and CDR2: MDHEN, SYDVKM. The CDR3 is CASSLPGSGEQYF. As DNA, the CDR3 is TGTGCCAGCAGTTTACCGGGTTCGGGTGAGCAGTACTTC.

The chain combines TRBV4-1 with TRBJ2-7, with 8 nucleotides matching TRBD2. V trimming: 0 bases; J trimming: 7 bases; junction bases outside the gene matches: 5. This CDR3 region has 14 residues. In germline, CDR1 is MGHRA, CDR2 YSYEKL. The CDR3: CASSQERGRMEQYF. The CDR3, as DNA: TGCGCCAGCAGCCAAGAGCGCGGGAGGATGGAGCAGTACTTC.

For the CDR3, the DNA is TGTGCCAGCAGCTTGGGGACAGGGTCGGTTGTTTTGGCCCAGCATTTT. Protein: CASSLGTGSVVLAQHF. The chain couples TRBV7-2 to TRBJ1-5; 9 bases match TRBD1. V lost 3 bases to trimming and J lost 11 bases; unmatched junction nucleotides: 14. Germline V lookup: CDR1 SGHTA, CDR2 FQGNSA. The CDR3 is made up of 16 amino acids.

The CDR3 DNA is TGTGCCAGCAGTTTAACAGGGTACGAGCAGTACTTC. Translation gives CASSLTGYEQYF. The chain employs TRBV6-5 and TRBJ2-7, with D possibly matching TRBD1 (6 bases). V dropped 4 bases and J dropped 4 bases, with 8 bases sitting between them. The CDR3 contains 12 residues. Germline V gene data show CDR1 as MNHEY and CDR2 as SVGAGI.

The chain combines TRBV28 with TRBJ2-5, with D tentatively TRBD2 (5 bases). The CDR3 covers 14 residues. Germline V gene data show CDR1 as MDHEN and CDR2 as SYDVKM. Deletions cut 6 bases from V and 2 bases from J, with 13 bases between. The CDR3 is CASRPLPGQETQYF. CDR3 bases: TGTGCCAGCAGACCACTACCGGGACAAGAGACCCAGTACTTC.

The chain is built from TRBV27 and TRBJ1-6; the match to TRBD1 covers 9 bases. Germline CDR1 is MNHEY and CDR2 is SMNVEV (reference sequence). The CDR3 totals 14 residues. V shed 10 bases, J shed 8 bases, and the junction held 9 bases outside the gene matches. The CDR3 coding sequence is TGTGCCACCACGACAGGGGGTCGGTATTCACCCCTCCACTTT. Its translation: CATTTGGRYSPLHF.